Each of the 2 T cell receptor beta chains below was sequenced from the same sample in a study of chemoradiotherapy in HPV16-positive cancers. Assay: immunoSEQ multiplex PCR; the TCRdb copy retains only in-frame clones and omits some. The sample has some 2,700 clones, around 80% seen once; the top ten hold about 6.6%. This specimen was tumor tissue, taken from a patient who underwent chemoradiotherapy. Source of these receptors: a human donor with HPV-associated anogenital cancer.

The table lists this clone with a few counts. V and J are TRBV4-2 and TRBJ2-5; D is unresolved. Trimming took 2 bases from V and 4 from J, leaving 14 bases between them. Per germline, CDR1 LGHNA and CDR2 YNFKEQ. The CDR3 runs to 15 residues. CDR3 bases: TGTGCCAGCAGCCAACCCGGTCGAGGTCGAGAGACCCAGTACTTC. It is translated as CASSQPGRGRETQYF.

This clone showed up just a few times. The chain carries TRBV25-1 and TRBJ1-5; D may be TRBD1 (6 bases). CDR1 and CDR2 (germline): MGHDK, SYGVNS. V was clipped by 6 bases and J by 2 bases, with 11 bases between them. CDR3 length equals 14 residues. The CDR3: CASSPRQGNQPQHF. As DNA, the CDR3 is TGTGCCAGCAGCCCCCGACAGGGCAATCAGCCCCAGCATTTT.